These 25 T cell receptor beta chains share one sample of origin, sequenced in a study of CD8+CD57+ T cells in acquired aplastic anemia. The template used for profiling TCR beta VDJ and CDR3 was genomic DNA. TCRdb reprocessed the reads with MiXCR, giving one entry per CDR3 protein. The sample consists of around 130,000 distinct CDR3 sequences, 48% of them appearing once. Sequencing was done on a sample of sorted CD4+, CD8+, or CD8+CD57+ T cells (not recorded which) from PBMCs. The source of these receptors is a human donor in good health, serving as a control.

Of note for this clonotype: Because the CDR3 is missing its conserved closing phenylalanine or tryptophan, this is likely a read error. This chain links TRBV15 with TRBJ2-7; D is perhaps TRBD1 (5 bases). Deletions cut 1 base from V and 4 bases from J, with 11 bases between. Germline V gene sequence: CDR1 LNHNV, CDR2 YYDKDF (reference sequence). CDR3 size: 14 residues. In DNA form, the CDR3 reads TGTGCCACCAGCAGAGTCCGTGGGGCTTACGAGCAGTACCCC. Translation gives CATSRVRGAYEQYP.

This clonotype occurred many times. This sequence joins TRBV20-1 and TRBJ2-4; weak D call: TRBD2 (5 bases). CDR1 is DFQATT and CDR2 is SNEGSKA in the germline V gene (reference sequence). The CDR3 is 17 amino acids. Trimming pared 0 bases from V and 8 bases from J, leaving 23 bases between. The CDR3 DNA reads as TGCAGTGCTAGAGACCCCGGAGGAAAGGGAATTGCGGACATTCAGTACTTC. It is translated as CSARDPGGKGIADIQYF.

The V call is TRBV29-1, the J call TRBJ1-1; no firm D call. With 4 bases removed from V and 2 bases from J, the gap between germline ends came to 8 bases. The CDR3 extends over 12 amino acids. Looked up from germline, CDR1 is SQVTM and CDR2 is ANQGSEA. The CDR3 DNA is TGCAGCGTTGCACAACGAAACACTGAAGCTTTCTTT. Residues: CSVAQRNTEAFF.

This clonotype has only a few counts. The V call is TRBV10-1, the J call TRBJ1-1; unclear D gene. Germline values: CDR1 WNHNN, CDR2 SYGVQD (reference sequence). There are 11 residues in the CDR3. With 2 bases removed from V and 8 bases from J, the gap between germline ends came to 6 bases. DNA for the CDR3: TGCGCCAGCAGTGAGGTCCCCGAAGCTTTCTTT. The encoded protein is CASSEVPEAFF.

This rearrangement joins TRBV20-1 to TRBJ2-1, with 12 nucleotides matching TRBD2. Per the germline V gene, CDR1 is DFQATT and CDR2 is SNEGSKA (reference sequence). This CDR3 region has 14 residues. The trim removed 6 bases at V and 2 bases at J, leaving 2 bases unmatched. This chain's CDR3 is CSALAGGPYNEQFF. The CDR3, as DNA: TGCAGTGCACTAGCGGGGGGCCCCTACAATGAGCAGTTCTTC.

Only a few counts were recorded for this clonotype. Given a much more abundant clone one base away, this may be a read error. The chain links TRBV11-2 to TRBJ1-2; D remains ambiguous. The CDR3 loop spans 12 amino acids. Germline CDR1 reads SGHAT; CDR2 reads FQNNGV. CDR3 nucleotide sequence: TGTGCCAGCAGCTTAGAAGGAAATGGCCACACCTTC. It yields the protein CASSLEGNGHTF.

V gene TRBV2 combines with J gene TRBJ1-6; perhaps TRBD1 as D (6 bases). The CDR3 length is 15 residues. Germline CDR1 SNHLY, CDR2 FYNNEI. Trimming took 3 bases from V and 7 from J, leaving 13 bases between them. CDR3 sequence (DNA): TGTGCCAGCAGTGAGTATCGGCAGGGGAATTCACCCCTCCACTTT. Translating gives CASSEYRQGNSPLHF.

In its sample, this clonotype was seen many times. The chain has TRBV11-1 and TRBJ2-1; perhaps D is TRBD1 or TRBD2 (5 bases each). The germline V gene encodes CDR1 SGHAT and CDR2 FQDESV (reference sequence). V was shortened by 5 bases and J by 4 bases, with 24 bases between the two germline ends. The CDR3 extends over 18 amino acids. The CDR3 loop is CASSDPGPGTFSYNEQFF. The CDR3 DNA follows: TGTGCCAGCAGCGATCCGGGGCCGGGGACCTTTTCTTACAATGAGCAGTTCTTC. Based on the CDR3 plus reference TRBV11-1 and TRBJ2-1, the full variable domain is EAEVAQSPRYKITEKSQAVAFWCDPISGHATLYWYRQILGQGPELLVQFQDESVVDDSQLPKDRFSAERLKGVDSTLKIQPAELGDSAMYLCASSDPGPGTFSYNEQFFGPGTRLTVL.

J is TRBJ1-5 and V is TRBV2; D perhaps matches TRBD1 (5 bases). This CDR3 is 13 amino acids long. Trimming pared 7 bases from V and 4 bases from J, leaving 11 bases between. CDR1 is SNHLY and CDR2 is FYNNEI in the germline V gene. The CDR3 loop reads CASKEEGNQPQHF. The DNA of the CDR3 is TGTGCCAGCAAGGAGGAGGGGAATCAGCCCCAGCATTTT. The full variable domain, with the rest looked up from reference TRBV2 and TRBJ1-5, is EPEVTQTPSHQVTQMGQEVILRCVPISNHLYFYWYRQILGQKVEFLVSFYNNEISEKSEIFDDQFSVERPDGSNFTLKIRSTKLEDSAMYFCASKEEGNQPQHFGDGTRLSIL.

The V call is TRBV7-9, the J call TRBJ2-5; the D gene is possibly TRBD2 (6 bases). Trimming removed 1 base from V and 9 bases from J, with 12 bases in between. The germline CDR1 and CDR2 sequences are SEHNR and FQNEAQ (reference sequence). CDR3 length: 13 amino acids. The CDR3 reads CASSLGGVGAQYF. For the CDR3, the DNA is TGTGCCAGCAGCTTAGGGGGGGTTGGTGCCCAGTACTTC.

This clonotype was picked up many times. The gene calls are TRBV20-1 and TRBJ2-1; 7 bases are shared with TRBD1. V trimming: 6 bases; J trimming: 6 bases; junction bases outside the gene matches: 8. CDR3 size: 13 residues. Germline-derived CDR1 and CDR2 are DFQATT and SNEGSKA (reference sequence). The CDR3 sequence: CSAVLTGTNEQFF. The DNA for the CDR3 is TGCAGTGCCGTATTGACAGGGACCAATGAGCAGTTCTTC.

This clonotype was seen repeatedly, ten times or more. The gene calls are TRBV20-1 and TRBJ2-3, with 8 bases identical to TRBD2. The V segment lost 5 bases and the J segment 3 bases; nucleotides outside the gene matches: 4. Germline loops: CDR1 DFQATT, CDR2 SNEGSKA (reference sequence). The CDR3 spans 13 residues. CDR3 region: CSAFRGGTDTQYF. The CDR3 nucleotides read TGCAGTGCTTTTCGGGGGGGTACAGATACGCAGTATTTT.

The chain uses TRBV2 and TRBJ1-2; D perhaps matches TRBD1 (5 bases). This CDR3 has 13 amino acids. CDR1 is SNHLY, CDR2 FYNNEI, per germline. Trimming took 7 bases from V and 7 from J, leaving 16 bases between them. The CDR3 region is CASKRDGGSGYTF. CDR3 nucleotides: TGTGCCAGCAAACGGGACGGAGGAAGTGGCTACACCTTC.

The V and J genes are TRBV3-1 and TRBJ1-1, with 7 bases aligning to TRBD1. The CDR3 length is 18 residues. J gave up 3 bases and V 1 base, and 14 bases lay outside the gene matches. CDR1 and CDR2 from the germline V gene are LGHDT and YNNKEL (reference sequence). The CDR3 spells CASSQGAGTEKRDTEAFF. In DNA, the CDR3 is TGTGCCAGCAGCCAAGGGGCCGGGACAGAGAAGAGAGACACTGAAGCTTTCTTT. The full variable domain, rest sourced from reference TRBV3-1 and TRBJ1-1, is DTAVSQTPKYLVTQMGNDKSIKCEQNLGHDTMYWYKQDSKKFLKIMFSYNNKELIINETVPNRFSPKSPDKAHLNLHINSLELGDSAVYFCASSQGAGTEKRDTEAFFGQGTRLTVV.

The chain uses TRBV5-5 and TRBJ2-3; possibly TRBD1 for D (5 bases). Per germline, CDR1 SGHKS and CDR2 YYEKEE (reference sequence). The CDR3 loop spans 14 amino acids. The germline V and J ends were trimmed by 2 bases and 4 bases, with 11 bases remaining between them. CDR3 loop: CASSLVGRADTQYF. The DNA for the CDR3 is TGTGCCAGCAGCTTAGTAGGCAGGGCAGATACGCAGTATTTT.

This clonotype was seen many times. The V and J genes are TRBV7-9 and TRBJ1-2; D is perhaps TRBD1 (6 bases). The CDR3 has 12 residues. Germline V gives CDR1 SEHNR, CDR2 FQNEAQ (reference sequence). Deletions cut 5 bases from V and 7 bases from J, with 11 bases between. CDR3 nucleotides: TGTGCCAGCAGCCCCGGCAGGGGTGGCTACACCTTC. Its protein is CASSPGRGGYTF.

The table lists this clonotype with many counts. The chain is built from TRBV19 and TRBJ2-3, with TRBD2 matching 8 bases. CDR1 and CDR2 (germline): LNHDA, SQIVND (reference sequence). With V trimmed by 6 bases and J by 0 bases, 8 bases remained unmatched. The CDR3 has 16 amino acids. CDR3 bases: TGTGCCAGTAGCGGGGGGGCCTCGGTGAGCACAGATACGCAGTATTTT. Encoded protein: CASSGGASVSTDTQYF.

About this clonotype: A much larger clone differs from this one at a single base, so this may be a read error. The genes are TRBV11-1 and TRBJ2-2; D is tentatively TRBD1 or TRBD2 (6 bases each). In germline, CDR1 is SGHAT, CDR2 FQDESV (reference sequence). The CDR3 is made up of 14 amino acids. Here the CDR3 DNA reads TGTGCCAGCAGCTTAAGGGGGGACGCCGGGGGGCTGTTTTTT. This sequence encodes CASSLRGDAGGLFF.

This clonotype was seen just once. The junction differs from germline at one of its ends, possibly a read error. This CDR3 is CASSEAEPPGQSSYEQYF. Written as DNA, the CDR3 is TGTGCCAGCAGTGAAGCGGAACCCCCGGGACAGAGCTCCTACGAGCAGTACTTC. The gene calls are TRBV24-1 and TRBJ2-7, with TRBD1 matching over 7 bases. The CDR3 is made up of 18 amino acids. CDR1 and CDR2 from the germline V gene are KGHDR and SFDVKD.

The table lists this clonotype with a few counts. The V and J genes are TRBV7-9 and TRBJ1-6; D perhaps matches TRBD1 (6 bases). Trimming shortened V by 5 bases and J by 9 bases, and 23 bases separated the two germline ends. Germline V gene sequence: CDR1 SEHNR, CDR2 FQNEAQ (reference sequence). CDR3 length: 17 residues. The CDR3 sequence is CASSTHDRGGAASPLHF. CDR3 DNA: TGTGCCAGCAGCACGCATGATCGGGGGGGGGCCGCTTCACCCCTCCACTTT.

In this sample, this clonotype turned up many times. This rearrangement joins TRBV25-1 to TRBJ2-1; 12 positions agree with TRBD1. V gave up 10 bases and J gave up 13 bases; unmatched junction bases: 11. Germline CDR1 MGHDK, CDR2 SYGVNS. There are 13 residues in the CDR3. The CDR3 DNA reads TGTGCCACCTCAGGGGACAGGGGGCCCCTTCAGTTCTTC. Encoded protein: CATSGDRGPLQFF.

The rearrangement links TRBV2 to TRBJ2-7; either TRBD1 or TRBD2 may supply D (7 bases each). This CDR3 has 14 residues. Germline values: CDR1 SNHLY, CDR2 FYNNEI. V was pared by 8 bases and J by 5 bases, with 19 bases between. The CDR3, as DNA: TGTGCCAGCCCCCGGCCAGGGGGGGCGCACGAGCAGTACTTC. It specifies CASPRPGGAHEQYF.

There are a few counts of this clonotype. This sequence joins TRBV20-1 and TRBJ1-6; D perhaps matches TRBD1 (5 bases). Germline lookup yields CDR1 DFQATT and CDR2 SNEGSKA (reference sequence). The CDR3 totals 14 residues. Trimming pared 1 base from V and 7 bases from J, leaving 11 bases between. CDR3 sequence: CSARGGRENSPLHF. CDR3 bases: TGCAGTGCTAGAGGGGGCAGGGAGAATTCACCCCTCCACTTT.

On this clonotype: A read error may explain this, as a much larger clone is one base away. The chain has TRBV11-2 and TRBJ1-5, with 7 bases fitting TRBD1. The CDR3 is made up of 16 amino acids. Germline CDR1 is SGHAT and CDR2 is FQNNGV. Trimming cost V 5 bases and J 0 bases; bases outside gene matches: 7. The CDR3 here is CASSVPHRGSNQPQHF. DNA of the CDR3: TGTGCCAGCAGCGTCCCCCACAGGGGTAGCAATCAGCCCCAGCATTTT.

This clonotype showed up many times. The V call is TRBV3-1, the J call TRBJ2-7; 10 nucleotides match TRBD1. CDR1 is LGHDT, CDR2 YNNKEL, per germline (reference sequence). The CDR3 loop spans 13 amino acids. The ends lost 5 bases at V and 10 bases at J; junction bases unmatched: 8. The chain's CDR3 is CASSYGTGVGQYF. CDR3 in DNA: TGTGCCAGCAGCTACGGGACAGGGGTCGGCCAGTACTTC.